This entry describes one TCR beta chain. The antigen is undetermined. Clones were sequenced by immunoSEQ multiplex PCR, and TCRdb holds only the in-frame ones, with some missing. The sample has around 76,000 clones, 86% seen once. This specimen belongs to a study of OX40 agonist ivuxolimab in advanced cancers. About the research overall: The study reported partial responses in three patients: one hepatocellular carcinoma, two cutaneous melanoma.

The V and J ends lost 2 bases and 1 base, in that order; junction bases with no gene match: 7. The length of the CDR3 is 15 residues. From germline, CDR1 is GTSNPN and CDR2 SVGIG (reference sequence). Study-wide findings and caveats: Compared with others, partial responders at 0.1-3.0 mg/kg displayed clonal expansion among the lowest. Low normalized clonal expansion also occurred in some nonresponding patients. Clones of CD4+ and CD8+ blood T cells grew by week 6 at doses of 0.1 to 3.0 mg/kg.

The specimen was CD4+ or CD8+ T cells sorted from blood, collected in a trial of the OX40 agonist ivuxolimab. The receptor was isolated from an adult with an advanced solid tumor such as melanoma, head and neck, liver or kidney cancer. The chain links TRBV30 to TRBJ1-1; 7 bases match TRBD1. The CDR3 loop reads CAWSPLGTENTEAFF. The CDR3, as DNA: TGTGCCTGGAGTCCCCTTGGGACAGAGAACACTGAAGCTTTCTTT.